This is a list of T cell receptor beta chains from one sample in a study of blood T cell repertoires in COVID-19. Method: immunoSEQ multiplex PCR; TCRdb's copy keeps in-frame clones and lacks some. The sample holds 270,000 or so clones, around 93% seen once. Sequenced sample: PBMCs or T cells enriched from blood (not recorded which). Source of these receptors: a man in his forties who had been exposed to COVID-19. Both conserved end residues are trimmed from each CDR3. Each record gives: clone size, J gene, V gene, CDR3 protein. Where a row states a size, it is once, few, many or the class of an expanded clone; other rows omit it.

NA,TRBJ1-1,TRBV21-1,ASSKERTGHTEAF
NA,TRBJ2-5,TRBV28,ASSLWDSEETQY
few,TRBJ2-5,TRBV4-1,ASSHPLTGDHVQETQY
NA,TRBJ2-5,TRBV10-3,AIRGEETQY
NA,TRBJ1-3,TRBV29-1,SARQGAGNTIY
NA,TRBJ1-6,TRBV9,ASSARQGNSPLH
NA,TRBJ2-5,TRBV25-1,ASSPRTGAYQETQY
NA,TRBJ2-1,TRBV27,ASSFRGDEQF
NA,TRBJ1-4,TRBV24-1,ATSDPRGSREKLF
NA,TRBJ2-4,TRBV3-1/TRBV3-2,ASSPTRGWGKNIQY
NA,TRBJ2-7,TRBV4-1,ASSPGKGQGAYEQY
NA,TRBJ1-5,TRBV5-8,ASRWGDQPQH
NA,TRBJ2-1,TRBV24-1,ATSDQTSGRSYNEQF
NA,TRBJ2-3,TRBV27,ASSLSVTDTQY
NA,TRBJ2-3,TRBV7-6,ASSLAQLAGGDTQY
NA,TRBJ1-5,TRBV19,ASSRRVLGNQPQH
NA,TRBJ1-1,TRBV12-3/TRBV12-4,ASSLNWNTEAF
NA,TRBJ2-3,TRBV13,ASRVRGTTDTQY
once,TRBJ1-2,TRBV28,ASTLGQGYGYT
NA,TRBJ2-1,TRBV11-2,ASSPQSGTTYNEQF
NA,TRBJ1-4,TRBV27,ASSPGTGSRKLF
NA,TRBJ2-1,TRBV6-5,ASSYWEPPRDEQF
NA,TRBJ2-3,TRBV9,ASSVGLAASTDTQY
NA,TRBJ1-6,TRBV27,ASSLRQGQNSPLH
NA,TRBJ1-6,TRBV27,ASSLYQSRGSPLH
once,TRBJ1-2,TRBV19,ASSIQGQDGYT
NA,TRBJ2-1,TRBV27,ASSGTGELAGGLNEQF
NA,TRBJ2-2,TRBV6-5,ASSYSPGTGELF
NA,TRBJ1-5,TRBV5-6,ASSKTGGNQPQH
NA,TRBJ2-7,TRBV6-2/TRBV6-3,ASSHPRASGSYEQY
NA,TRBJ2-3,TRBV3-1/TRBV3-2,ASSQATTKNTQY
NA,TRBJ2-1,TRBV4-1,ASRTGTSGSFPSYNEQF
NA,TRBJ2-4,TRBV11-1,ASSLAPHRAKNIQY
NA,TRBJ2-7,TRBV7-2,ASSLVAGSSYEQY
few,TRBJ2-1,TRBV28,ASSPRREYNEQF
NA,TRBJ2-1,TRBV5-4,ASRHRSGRVINEQF
NA,TRBJ1-6,TRBV10-3,AIMEGMVGSPLH
NA,TRBJ1-1,TRBV5-4,ASSKPRTGQNTEAF
NA,TRBJ2-7,TRBV7-2,ASSFLLAGVGEQY
NA,TRBJ2-7,TRBV6-5,ASSLTVSSYEQY
NA,TRBJ2-7,TRBV19,ASSRYGNSAEQY
NA,TRBJ2-7,TRBV28,ASSDRVHEQY
NA,TRBJ1-5,TRBV6-2/TRBV6-3,ASSTPGTGIQPQH
NA,TRBJ2-7,TRBV24-1,ATSGSGRGHDEQY
NA,TRBJ2-7,TRBV24-1,ATSDRSGQGAYEQY
NA,TRBJ1-5,TRBV28,ASSPGHYNQPQH
NA,TRBJ2-5,TRBV7-7,ASSAEQIQETQY
NA,TRBJ1-1,TRBV10-3,AISAAPDRGNTEAF
NA,TRBJ1-2,TRBV18,ASSPLLMRDRLNYGYT
once,TRBJ2-1,TRBV18,ASSPWERSSYNEQF
NA,TRBJ2-7,TRBV10-1,ASSESTGTSDEQY
NA,TRBJ2-2,TRBV7-6,ASSSLAGNTGELF